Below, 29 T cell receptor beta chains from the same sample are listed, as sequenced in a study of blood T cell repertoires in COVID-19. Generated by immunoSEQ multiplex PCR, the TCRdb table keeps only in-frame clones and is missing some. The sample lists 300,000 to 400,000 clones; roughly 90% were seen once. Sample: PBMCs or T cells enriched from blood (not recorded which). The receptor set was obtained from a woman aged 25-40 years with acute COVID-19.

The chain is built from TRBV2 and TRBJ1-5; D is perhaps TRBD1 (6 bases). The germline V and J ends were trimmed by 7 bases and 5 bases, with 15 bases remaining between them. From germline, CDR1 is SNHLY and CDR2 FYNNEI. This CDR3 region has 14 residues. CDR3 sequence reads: CASTTQGAYQPQHF. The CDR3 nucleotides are TGTGCCAGCACTACACAGGGCGCCTATCAGCCCCAGCATTTT.

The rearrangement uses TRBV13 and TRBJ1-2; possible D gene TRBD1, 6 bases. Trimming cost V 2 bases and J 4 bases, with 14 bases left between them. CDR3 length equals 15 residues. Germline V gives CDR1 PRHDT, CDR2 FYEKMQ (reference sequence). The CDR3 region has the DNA TGTGCCAGCAGCTTATTTGTTGGGGGCAGCTATGGCTACACCTTC. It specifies CASSLFVGGSYGYTF. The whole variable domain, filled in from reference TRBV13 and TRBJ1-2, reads AAGVIQSPRHLIKEKRETATLKCYPIPRHDTVYWYQQGPGQDPQFLISFYEKMQSDKGSIPDRFSAQQFSDYHSELNMSSLELGDSALYFCASSLFVGGSYGYTFGSGTRLTVV.

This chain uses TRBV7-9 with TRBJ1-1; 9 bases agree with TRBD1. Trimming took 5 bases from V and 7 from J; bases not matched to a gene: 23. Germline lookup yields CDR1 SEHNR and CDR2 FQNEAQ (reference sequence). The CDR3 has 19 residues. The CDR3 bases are TGTGCCAGCAGCGCCCTAGGGTACCGGGACAGGGATTTAAAGGTTGAAGCTTTCTTT. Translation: CASSALGYRDRDLKVEAFF. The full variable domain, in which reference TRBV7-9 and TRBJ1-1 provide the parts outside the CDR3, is DTGVSQNPRHKITKRGQNVTFRCDPISEHNRLYWYRQTLGQGPEFLTYFQNEAQLEKSRLLSDRFSAERPKGSFSTLEIQRTEQGDSAMYLCASSALGYRDRDLKVEAFFGQGTRLTVV.

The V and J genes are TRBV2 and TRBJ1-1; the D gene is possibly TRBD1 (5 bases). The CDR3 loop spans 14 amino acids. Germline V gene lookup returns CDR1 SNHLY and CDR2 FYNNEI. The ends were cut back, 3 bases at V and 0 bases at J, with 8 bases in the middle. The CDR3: CASSEGEVNTEAFF. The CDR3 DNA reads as TGTGCCAGCAGTGAGGGGGAGGTGAACACTGAAGCTTTCTTT.

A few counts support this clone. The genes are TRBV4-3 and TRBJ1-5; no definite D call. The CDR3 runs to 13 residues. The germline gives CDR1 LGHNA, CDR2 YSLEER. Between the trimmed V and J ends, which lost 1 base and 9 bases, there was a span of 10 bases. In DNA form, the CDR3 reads TGCGCCAGCAGCCAAGTCGCGATGTCGCCCCAGCATTTT. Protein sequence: CASSQVAMSPQHF.

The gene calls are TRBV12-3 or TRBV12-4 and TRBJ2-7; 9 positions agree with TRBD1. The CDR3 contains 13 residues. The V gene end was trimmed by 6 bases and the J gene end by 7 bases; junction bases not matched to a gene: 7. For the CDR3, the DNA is TGTGCCAGCAGGTACAGGGGGCAGGGAGAGCAGTACTTC. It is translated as CASRYRGQGEQYF.

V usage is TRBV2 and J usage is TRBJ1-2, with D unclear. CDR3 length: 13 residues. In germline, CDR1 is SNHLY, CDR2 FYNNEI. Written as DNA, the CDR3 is TGTGCGACGGGAGGCGAAGGAGTTTATGGCTACACCTTC. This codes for CATGGEGVYGYTF.

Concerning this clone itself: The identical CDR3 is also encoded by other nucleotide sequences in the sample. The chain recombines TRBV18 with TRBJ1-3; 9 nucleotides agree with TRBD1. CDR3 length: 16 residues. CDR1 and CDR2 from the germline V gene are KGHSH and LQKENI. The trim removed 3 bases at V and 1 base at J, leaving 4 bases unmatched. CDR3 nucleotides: TGTGCCAGCTCACCCGGGACAGGGAGTTCTGGAAACACCATATATTTT. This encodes CASSPGTGSSGNTIYF.

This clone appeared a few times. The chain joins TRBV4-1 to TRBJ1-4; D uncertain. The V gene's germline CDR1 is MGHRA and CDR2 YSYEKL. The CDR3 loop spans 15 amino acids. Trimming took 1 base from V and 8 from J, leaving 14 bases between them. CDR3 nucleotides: TGCGCCAGCAGCCAAGCAGATGGCCCGGGGGAAAAACTGTTTTTT. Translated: CASSQADGPGEKLFF.

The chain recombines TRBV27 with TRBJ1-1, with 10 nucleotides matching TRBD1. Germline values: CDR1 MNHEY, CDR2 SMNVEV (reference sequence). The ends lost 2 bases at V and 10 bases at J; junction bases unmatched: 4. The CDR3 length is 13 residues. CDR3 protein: CASSLPDRGLAFF. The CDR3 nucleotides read TGTGCCAGCAGTTTACCCGACAGGGGGCTAGCTTTCTTT.

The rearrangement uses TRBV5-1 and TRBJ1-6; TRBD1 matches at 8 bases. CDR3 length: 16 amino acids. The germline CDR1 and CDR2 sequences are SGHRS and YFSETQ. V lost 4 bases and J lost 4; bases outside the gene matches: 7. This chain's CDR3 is CASSPSDRGYNSPLHF. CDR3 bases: TGCGCCAGCAGCCCCTCCGACAGGGGATATAATTCACCCCTCCACTTT. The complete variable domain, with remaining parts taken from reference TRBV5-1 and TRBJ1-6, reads KAGVTQTPRYLIKTRGQQVTLSCSPISGHRSVSWYQQTPGQGLQFLFEYFSETQRNKGNFPGRFSGRQFSNSRSEMNVSTLELGDSALYLCASSPSDRGYNSPLHFGNGTRLTVT.

CDR3 nucleotide sequence: TGTGCCAGTAGTCCTAGAGGGCAGGGAGGTTTCGGCTATGGCTACACCTTC. This gives the protein CASSPRGQGGFGYGYTF. V and J are TRBV19 and TRBJ1-2; TRBD1 might be the D (5 bases). Trimming took 5 bases from V and 4 from J, leaving 23 bases between them. This CDR3 contains 17 residues. Germline values: CDR1 LNHDA, CDR2 SQIVND (reference sequence).

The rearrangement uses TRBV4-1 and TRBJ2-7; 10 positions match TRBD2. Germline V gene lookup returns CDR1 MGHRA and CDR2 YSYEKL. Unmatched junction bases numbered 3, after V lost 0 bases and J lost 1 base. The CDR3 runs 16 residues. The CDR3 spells CASSQEPLAGSYEQYF. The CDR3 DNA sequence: TGCGCCAGCAGCCAAGAGCCACTAGCGGGGTCCTACGAGCAGTACTTC.

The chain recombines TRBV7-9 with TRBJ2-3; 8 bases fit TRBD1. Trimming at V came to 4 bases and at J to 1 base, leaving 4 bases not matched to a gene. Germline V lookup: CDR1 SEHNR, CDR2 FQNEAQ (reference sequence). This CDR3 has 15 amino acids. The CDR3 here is CASSWTGPGTDTQYF. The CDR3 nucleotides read TGTGCCAGCAGCTGGACAGGGCCTGGCACAGATACGCAGTATTTT.

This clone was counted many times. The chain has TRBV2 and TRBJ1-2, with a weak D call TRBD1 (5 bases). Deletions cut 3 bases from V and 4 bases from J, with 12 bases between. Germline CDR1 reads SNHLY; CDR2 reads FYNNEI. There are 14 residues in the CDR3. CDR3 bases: TGTGCCAGCAGTGATGGGGGGTCTCTCTATGGCTACACCTTC. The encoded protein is CASSDGGSLYGYTF.

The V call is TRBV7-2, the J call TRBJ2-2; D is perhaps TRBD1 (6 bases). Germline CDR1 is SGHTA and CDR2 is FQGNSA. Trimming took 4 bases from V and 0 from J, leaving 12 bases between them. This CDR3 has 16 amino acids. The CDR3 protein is CASSWGRRANTGELFF. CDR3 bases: TGTGCCAGCAGCTGGGGGCGAAGAGCGAACACCGGGGAGCTGTTTTTT.

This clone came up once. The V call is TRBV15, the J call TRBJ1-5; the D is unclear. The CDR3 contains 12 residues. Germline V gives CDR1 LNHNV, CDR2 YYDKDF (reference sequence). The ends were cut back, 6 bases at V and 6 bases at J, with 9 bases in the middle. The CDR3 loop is CATSLGPQPQHF. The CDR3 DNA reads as TGTGCCACCAGTCTAGGTCCTCAGCCCCAGCATTTT.

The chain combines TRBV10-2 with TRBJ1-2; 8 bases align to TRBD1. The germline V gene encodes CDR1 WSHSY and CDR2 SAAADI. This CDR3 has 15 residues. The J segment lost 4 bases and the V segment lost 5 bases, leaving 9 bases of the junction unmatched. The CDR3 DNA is TGCGCCAGCAGTCCGGGACAGGCCATTATCTATGGCTACACCTTC. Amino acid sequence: CASSPGQAIIYGYTF.

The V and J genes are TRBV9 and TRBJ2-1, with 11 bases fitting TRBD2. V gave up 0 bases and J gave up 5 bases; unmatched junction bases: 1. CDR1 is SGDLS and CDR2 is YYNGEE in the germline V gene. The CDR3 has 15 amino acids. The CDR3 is CASSVASGGNNEQFF. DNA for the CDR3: TGTGCCAGCAGCGTAGCTAGCGGGGGGAACAATGAGCAGTTCTTC.

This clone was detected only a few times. CDR3 nucleotides: TGTGCCAGCAGCTTAGCGGTTGGCGCTGAAGCTTTCTTT. As protein: CASSLAVGAEAFF. The rearrangement joins TRBV7-3 to TRBJ1-1, with no clear D. This CDR3 spans 13 amino acids. CDR1 and CDR2 from the germline V gene are SGHTA and FQGTGA. Deletions cut 2 bases from V and 6 bases from J, with 10 bases between.

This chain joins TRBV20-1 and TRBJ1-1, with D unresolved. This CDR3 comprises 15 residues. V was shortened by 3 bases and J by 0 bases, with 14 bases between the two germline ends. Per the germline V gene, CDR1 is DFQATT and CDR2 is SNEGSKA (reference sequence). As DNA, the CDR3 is TGCAGTGCTAGTTGGGCAGGCACCATGAACACTGAAGCTTTCTTT. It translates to CSASWAGTMNTEAFF.

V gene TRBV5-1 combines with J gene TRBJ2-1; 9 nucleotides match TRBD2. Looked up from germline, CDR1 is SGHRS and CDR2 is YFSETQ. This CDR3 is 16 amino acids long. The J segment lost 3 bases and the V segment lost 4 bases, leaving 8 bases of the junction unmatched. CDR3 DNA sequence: TGCGCCAGCAGCACCGGCGGGCGGGGGGGCTACAATGAGCAGTTCTTC. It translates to CASSTGGRGGYNEQFF.

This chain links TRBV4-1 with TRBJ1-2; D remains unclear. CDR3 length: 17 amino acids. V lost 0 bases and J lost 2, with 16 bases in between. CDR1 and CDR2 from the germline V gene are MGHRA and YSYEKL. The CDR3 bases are TGCGCCAGCAGCCAAGACGTTTACAGTGGGCCGAACTATGGCTACACCTTC. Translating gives CASSQDVYSGPNYGYTF.

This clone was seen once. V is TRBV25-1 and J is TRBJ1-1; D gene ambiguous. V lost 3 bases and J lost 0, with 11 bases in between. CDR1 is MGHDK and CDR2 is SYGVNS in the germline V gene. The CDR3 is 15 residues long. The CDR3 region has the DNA TGTGCCAGCAGTGACGTAGAGGCTGTGAACACTGAAGCTTTCTTT. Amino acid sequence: CASSDVEAVNTEAFF.

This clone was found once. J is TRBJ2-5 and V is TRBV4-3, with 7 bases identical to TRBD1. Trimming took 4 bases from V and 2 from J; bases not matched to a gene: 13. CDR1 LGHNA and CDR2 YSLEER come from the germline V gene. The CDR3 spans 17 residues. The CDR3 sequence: CASSLRGRKKGQETQYF. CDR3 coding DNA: TGCGCCAGCAGCCTAAGGGGGCGGAAGAAGGGGCAAGAGACCCAGTACTTC.

The CDR3 is CASSWGQNTGELFF. DNA for the CDR3: TGTGCCAGCAGCTGGGGACAGAACACCGGGGAGCTGTTTTTT. The V gene is TRBV9, the J gene TRBJ2-2, with D tentatively TRBD1 (6 bases). CDR1 and CDR2 from the germline V gene are SGDLS and YYNGEE. The CDR3 runs 14 residues. Trimming cost V 4 bases and J 1 base, with 8 bases left between them.

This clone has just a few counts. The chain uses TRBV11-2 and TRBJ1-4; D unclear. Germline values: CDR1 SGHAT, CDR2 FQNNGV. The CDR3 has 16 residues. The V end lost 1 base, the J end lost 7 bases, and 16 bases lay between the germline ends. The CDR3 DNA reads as TGTGCCAGCAGCTTAGGAGGATCGGGTTTTGGTGAAAAACTGTTTTTT. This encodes CASSLGGSGFGEKLFF.

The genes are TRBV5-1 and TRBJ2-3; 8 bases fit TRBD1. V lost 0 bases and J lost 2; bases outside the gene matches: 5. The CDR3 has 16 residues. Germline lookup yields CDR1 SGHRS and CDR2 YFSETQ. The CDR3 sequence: CASSLAGTGLTDTQYF. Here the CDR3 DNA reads TGCGCCAGCAGCTTGGCCGGGACAGGCCTCACAGATACGCAGTATTTT. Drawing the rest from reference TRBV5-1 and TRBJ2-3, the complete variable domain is KAGVTQTPRYLIKTRGQQVTLSCSPISGHRSVSWYQQTPGQGLQFLFEYFSETQRNKGNFPGRFSGRQFSNSRSEMNVSTLELGDSALYLCASSLAGTGLTDTQYFGPGTRLTVL.

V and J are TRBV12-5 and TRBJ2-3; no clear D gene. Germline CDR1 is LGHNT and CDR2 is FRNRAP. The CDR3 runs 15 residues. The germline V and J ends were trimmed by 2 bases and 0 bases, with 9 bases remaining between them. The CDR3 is CASGLTTTSTDTQYF. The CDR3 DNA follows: TGTGCTAGTGGTTTGACAACCACCAGCACAGATACGCAGTATTTT.